The following is a T cell receptor beta chain sequence with its context. Antigen unknown. The sample originates from a study of CD8+ T cells in alopecia areata. Study results and caveats: Unlike in mice, where it was clearer, TCR sharing across patients was less clear, possibly HLA-related. Higher clonality was seen in lesional scalp than in normal scalp, especially in alopecia totalis/universalis. With one nonresponder, baseline CD8+ expansion's link to response remains uncertain.

Sequencing relied on a cDNA template that was reverse transcribed from extracted RNA. TCRdb keeps only in-frame clones here, not all; method: immunoSEQ multiplex PCR. The repertoire consists of around 86,000 clones, with about two thirds occurring once and the leading ten covering about 18%. V was shortened by 2 bases and J by 7 bases, with 15 bases between the two germline ends. Germline CDR1 is GTSNPN and CDR2 is SVGIG (reference sequence). The CDR3 totals 14 residues. Treatment noted: oral pan-JAK inhibitor, 5-10 mg twice daily. The authors sorted CD4+ and CD8+ T cells from PBMCs. This sequence originates from a human donor with alopecia areata. The sample consisted of CD8+ T cells sorted from blood, taken between weeks 43 and 45, from a patient treated with tofacitinib. This chain uses TRBV30 with TRBJ1-3; D is uncertain. CDR3 residues: CAWSPEEFDNTIYF. Written as DNA, the CDR3 is TGTGCCTGGAGTCCGGAGGAGTTTGATAACACCATATATTTT.